One and the same sample provided the 18 T cell receptor beta chains below, sequenced in a study of chemoradiotherapy in HPV16-positive cancers. Measured with immunoSEQ multiplex PCR; TCRdb has only the in-frame clones, and not every one. The sample carries some 8,300 clones, around 80% recorded once. Here the sequenced sample was tumor tissue, taken from a patient who underwent chemoradiotherapy. These TCRs come from a human donor with HPV-associated anogenital cancer.

J is TRBJ2-1 and V is TRBV15, with D tentatively TRBD1 or TRBD2 (7 bases each). V shed 1 base and J shed 3 bases, with 13 bases lying between them. Per germline, CDR1 LNHNV and CDR2 YYDKDF (reference sequence). This CDR3 contains 16 residues. The CDR3 DNA reads as TGTGCCACCAGCAGAGGGGGGGGACAGATCTACAATGAGCAGTTCTTC. Translation gives CATSRGGGQIYNEQFF.

This chain uses TRBV2 with TRBJ1-2; 9 bases map to TRBD1. CDR1 is SNHLY, CDR2 FYNNEI, per germline. The CDR3 contains 12 residues. Trimming removed 5 bases from V and 8 bases from J; junction bases left unmatched: 3. CDR3: CASSRTGEGYTF. For the CDR3, the DNA is TGTGCCAGCAGTCGGACAGGGGAAGGCTACACCTTC.

The chain carries TRBV27 and TRBJ1-1, with unresolved D. Germline V gene data show CDR1 as MNHEY and CDR2 as SMNVEV (reference sequence). V lost 3 bases, J lost 1 base, and 6 bases lay in between. The CDR3 spans 13 residues. The CDR3 spells CASSFAQNTEAFF. The CDR3, as DNA: TGTGCCAGCAGTTTCGCCCAGAACACTGAAGCTTTCTTT.

The J gene is TRBJ1-5, the V gene TRBV19; no definite D call. The CDR3 covers 14 residues. CDR1 and CDR2 (germline): LNHDA, SQIVND (reference sequence). V lost 9 bases and J 5 bases, leaving 17 bases between the germline ends. CDR3 bases: TGTGCCAGCTGGTCCGGCGAAGGTTATCAGCCCCAGCATTTT. It yields the protein CASWSGEGYQPQHF.

The rearrangement joins TRBV28 to TRBJ1-2, with 8 bases lining up with TRBD1. The CDR3 covers 16 residues. Germline V gene lookup returns CDR1 MDHEN and CDR2 SYDVKM. Unmatched junction bases numbered 13, after V lost 4 bases and J lost 6 bases. Here the CDR3 DNA reads TGTGCCAGCAGTTATACCCGGACAGGGTGGGAAAATGGCTACACCTTC. Translation: CASSYTRTGWENGYTF.

The chain employs TRBV5-1 and TRBJ2-5, with D possibly TRBD2 on 5 matching bases. The DNA end favors TRBJ2-7, so the J call may be wrong. This CDR3 is 14 amino acids long. In germline, CDR1 is SGHRS, CDR2 YFSETQ. The CDR3, as DNA: TGCGCCAGCAGCCTCCGGGATAAAGGTTACGAGCAGTACTTC. Translating gives CASSLRDKGYEQYF.

This clone was seen a handful of times. This chain links TRBV11-2 with TRBJ1-2; 9 nucleotides match TRBD1. V lost 5 bases, J lost 4 bases, and 5 bases stayed unmatched. The CDR3 has 14 residues. Germline CDR1 reads SGHAT; CDR2 reads FQNNGV. The CDR3: CASSPGQGFYGYTF. The CDR3 coding sequence is TGTGCCAGCAGCCCTGGACAGGGGTTCTATGGCTACACCTTC.

The rearrangement uses TRBV10-3 and TRBJ2-2; D unclear. Germline CDR1 and CDR2: ENHRY and SYGVKD. The CDR3 is 13 amino acids. V dropped 0 bases and J dropped 4 bases, with 3 bases sitting between them. DNA of the CDR3: TGTGCCATCAGTGAGTCTATCACCGGGGAGCTGTTTTTT. Residues: CAISESITGELFF.

This clone was counted only a few times. The CDR3 DNA follows: TGTGCCAGCAGTGGTCCGGGACAGGGGGTCTCCCGGGGCAATTCACCCCTCCACTTT. Protein product: CASSGPGQGVSRGNSPLHF. J is TRBJ1-6 and V is TRBV6-1, with TRBD1 matching 11 bases. V shed 4 bases and J 7 bases; nucleotides not matched to a gene: 15. The CDR3 totals 19 residues. Germline V CDR1 and CDR2: MNHNS, SASEGT.

V and J are TRBV7-8 and TRBJ2-3; no definite D call. Germline loops: CDR1 SGHVS, CDR2 FQNEAQ. V was shortened by 1 base and J by 8 bases, with 1 base between the two germline ends. The CDR3 contains 10 residues. Written as DNA, the CDR3 is TGTGCCAGCAGCTTAGGTACGCAGTATTTT. Translating it yields CASSLGTQYF.

The chain recombines TRBV30 with TRBJ1-1; D is ambiguous. Germline V gene data show CDR1 as GTSNPN and CDR2 as SVGIG (reference sequence). This CDR3 has 13 residues. V was cut by 4 bases and J by 0 bases, with 9 bases left in between. In DNA form, the CDR3 reads TGTGCCTGGAATGAAGGGATGAACACTGAAGCTTTCTTT. Its protein is CAWNEGMNTEAFF. Full variable domain (remainder filled in from reference TRBV30 and TRBJ1-1): SQTIHQWPATLVQPVGSPLSLECTVEGTSNPNLYWYRQAAGRGLQLLFYSVGIGQISSEVPQNLSASRPQDRQFILSSKKLLLSDSGFYLCAWNEGMNTEAFFGQGTRLTVV.

This sequence joins TRBV5-1 and TRBJ1-1; D may be TRBD1 (6 bases). Trimming stripped 5 bases from V and 1 base from J, with 21 bases between. The germline CDR1 and CDR2 sequences are SGHRS and YFSETQ. This CDR3 contains 17 residues. This CDR3 reads CASSTPPPRGGNTEAFF. CDR3 coding DNA: TGCGCCAGCAGTACCCCTCCCCCCAGGGGAGGGAACACTGAAGCTTTCTTT.

This clone was counted once. This sequence joins TRBV23-1 and TRBJ2-5; the D is unclear. TRBV23-1 counts as an open reading frame of uncertain function. Deletions cut 0 bases from V and 5 bases from J, with 13 bases between. The CDR3 spans 15 residues. For the CDR3, the DNA is TGCGCCAGCAGTCAATCGACTTGGTTGTATGAGACCCAGTACTTC. It encodes CASSQSTWLYETQYF.

This sequence joins TRBV5-1 and TRBJ1-3; D remains unclear. Trimming took 3 bases from V and 4 from J, leaving 11 bases between them. The CDR3 extends over 14 amino acids. Germline V CDR1 and CDR2: SGHRS, YFSETQ. The CDR3 loop reads CASSSEAGGNTIYF. The CDR3 DNA reads TGCGCCAGCAGCTCCGAGGCGGGAGGAAACACCATATATTTT.

The chain couples TRBV6-5 to TRBJ2-3; 9 positions agree with TRBD2. This CDR3 is built from 15 residues. From germline, CDR1 is MNHEY and CDR2 SVGAGI. V gave up 8 bases and J gave up 0 bases; unmatched junction bases: 6. For the CDR3, the DNA is TGTGCCAGCGGGGCTAGCGGGGCTAGCACAGATACGCAGTATTTT. Residues: CASGASGASTDTQYF.

This clone was observed a few times. V gene TRBV7-2 combines with J gene TRBJ2-3; TRBD2 agrees at 8 bases. The CDR3 is 15 residues long. Looked up from germline, CDR1 is SGHTA and CDR2 is FQGNSA. V trimming: 6 bases; J trimming: 3 bases; junction bases outside the gene matches: 8. CDR3 nucleotides: TGTGCCAGCAGTCCAATTGGACTAGCAACAGATACGCAGTATTTT. It yields the protein CASSPIGLATDTQYF.

This clone was found a few times. V gene TRBV5-1 combines with J gene TRBJ1-5, with D perhaps TRBD1 (5 bases). V lost 0 bases to trimming and J lost 6 bases, with 10 bases between them. Germline V CDR1 and CDR2: SGHRS, YFSETQ. The CDR3 is 14 amino acids. The CDR3 spells CASSLGQGGQPQHF. For the CDR3, the DNA is TGCGCCAGCAGCTTGGGCCAGGGAGGTCAGCCCCAGCATTTT.

V gene TRBV4-3 combines with J gene TRBJ2-1; 8 bases match TRBD1. V was clipped by 4 bases and J by 3 bases; unmatched bases: 5. The CDR3 covers 15 residues. CDR1 is LGHNA and CDR2 is YSLEER in the germline V gene. The CDR3 DNA is TGCGCCAGCAGCCGGCACAGGGGGGACTACAATGAGCAGTTCTTC. Protein sequence: CASSRHRGDYNEQFF.